This T cell receptor (beta chain) was observed in a study of T cell responses to AZD1222 COVID-19 vaccine. Study results and limitations: The peak T cell response came first, and repertoires were sampled only after it. Spike-specific TCR breadth and depth were elevated following two AZD1222 doses.

Sequencing was performed with immunoSEQ multiplex PCR; in TCRdb, only in-frame clones are kept and a portion is missing. This sample has roughly 70,000 clones, with roughly 88% found just once. Turning to this clone: Its antigen is still unknown.

Trimming removed 3 bases at V and 4 bases at J, with 10 bases between. The CDR3 is 14 residues long. The germline gives CDR1 SGHTA, CDR2 FQGNSA. The source was peripheral blood, collected on day 0 of AZD1222 vaccination. The chain joins TRBV7-2 to TRBJ1-5; possible D gene TRBD1, 6 bases. This sequence originates from an adult in good health. For the CDR3, the DNA is TGTGCCAGCAGCTTGGGGGGCATAAATCAGCCCCAGCATTTT. As protein: CASSLGGINQPQHF. Full variable domain (rest looked up from reference TRBV7-2 and TRBJ1-5): GAGVSQSPSNKVTEKGKDVELRCDPISGHTALYWYRQSLGQGLEFLIYFQGNSAPDKSGLPSDRFSAERTGGSVSTLTIQRTQQEDSAVYLCASSLGGINQPQHFGDGTRLSIL.